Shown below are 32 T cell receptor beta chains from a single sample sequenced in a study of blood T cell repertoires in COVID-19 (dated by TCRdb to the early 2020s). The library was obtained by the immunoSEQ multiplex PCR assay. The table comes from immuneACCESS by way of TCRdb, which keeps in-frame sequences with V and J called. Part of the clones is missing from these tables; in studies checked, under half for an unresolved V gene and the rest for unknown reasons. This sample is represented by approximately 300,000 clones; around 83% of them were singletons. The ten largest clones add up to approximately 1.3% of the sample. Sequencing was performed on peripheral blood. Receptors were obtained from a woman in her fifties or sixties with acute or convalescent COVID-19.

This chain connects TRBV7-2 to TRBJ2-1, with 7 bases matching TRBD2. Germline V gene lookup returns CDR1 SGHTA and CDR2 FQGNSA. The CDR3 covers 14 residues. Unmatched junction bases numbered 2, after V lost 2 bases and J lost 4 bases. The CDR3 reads CASSLRAGYNEQFF. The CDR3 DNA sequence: TGTGCCAGCAGCTTAAGAGCGGGATACAATGAGCAGTTCTTC.

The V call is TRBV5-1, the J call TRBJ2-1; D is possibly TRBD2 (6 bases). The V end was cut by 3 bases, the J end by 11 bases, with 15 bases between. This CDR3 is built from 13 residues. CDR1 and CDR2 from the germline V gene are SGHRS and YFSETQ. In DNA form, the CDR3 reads TGCGCCAGCAGCTCGGAGGGCAGCGCTCAGCAGTTCTTC. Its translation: CASSSEGSAQQFF.

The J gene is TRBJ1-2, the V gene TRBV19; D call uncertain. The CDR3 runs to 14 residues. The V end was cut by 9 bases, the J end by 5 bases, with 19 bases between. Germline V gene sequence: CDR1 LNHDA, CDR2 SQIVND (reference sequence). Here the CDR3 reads CASLSRRLGYGYTF. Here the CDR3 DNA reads TGTGCCAGCCTGTCCCGGAGGCTGGGTTATGGCTACACCTTC.

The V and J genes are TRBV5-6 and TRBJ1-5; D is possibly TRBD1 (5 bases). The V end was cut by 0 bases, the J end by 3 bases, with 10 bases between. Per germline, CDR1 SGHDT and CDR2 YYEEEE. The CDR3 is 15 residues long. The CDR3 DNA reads TGTGCCAGCAGCTTGGCTCCAGGGCCCAATCAGCCCCAGCATTTT. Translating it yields CASSLAPGPNQPQHF.

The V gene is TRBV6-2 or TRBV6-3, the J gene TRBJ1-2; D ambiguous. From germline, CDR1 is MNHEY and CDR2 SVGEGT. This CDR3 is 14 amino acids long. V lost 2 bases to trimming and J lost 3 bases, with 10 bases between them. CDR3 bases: TGTGCCAGCAGTTACCCGACTGGCTACTATGGCTACACCTTC. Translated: CASSYPTGYYGYTF.

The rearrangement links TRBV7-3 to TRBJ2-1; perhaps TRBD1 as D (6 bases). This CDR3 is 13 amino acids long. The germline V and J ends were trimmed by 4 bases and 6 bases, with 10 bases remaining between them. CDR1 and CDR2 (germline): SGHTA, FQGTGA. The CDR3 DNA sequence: TGTGCCAGCAGCTCCGGACAGCCCAATGAGCAGTTCTTC. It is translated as CASSSGQPNEQFF.

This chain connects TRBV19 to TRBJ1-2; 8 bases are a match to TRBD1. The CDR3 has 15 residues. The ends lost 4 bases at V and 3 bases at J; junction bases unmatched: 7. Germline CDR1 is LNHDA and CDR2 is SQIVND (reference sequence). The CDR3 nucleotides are TGTGCCAGTAGTAGGCGGGCACAGGGGGACTATGGCTACACCTTC. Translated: CASSRRAQGDYGYTF.

The CDR3 region is CASSRSGGHTDTQYF. The CDR3 region has the DNA TGTGCCAGCAGCCGTAGCGGGGGGCACACAGATACGCAGTATTTT. This chain uses TRBV7-2 with TRBJ2-3, with TRBD2 matching 10 bases. This CDR3 is built from 15 residues. The germline V gene has CDR1 SGHTA and CDR2 FQGNSA. The V segment lost 5 bases and the J segment 2 bases; nucleotides outside the gene matches: 4. The complete variable domain, with remaining parts taken from reference TRBV7-2 and TRBJ2-3, reads GAGVSQSPSNKVTEKGKDVELRCDPISGHTALYWYRQSLGQGLEFLIYFQGNSAPDKSGLPSDRFSAERTGGSVSTLTIQRTQQEDSAVYLCASSRSGGHTDTQYFGPGTRLTVL.

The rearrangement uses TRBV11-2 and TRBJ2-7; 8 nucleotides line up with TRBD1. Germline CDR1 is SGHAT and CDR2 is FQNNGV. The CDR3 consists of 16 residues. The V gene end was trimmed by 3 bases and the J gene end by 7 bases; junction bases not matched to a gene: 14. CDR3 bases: TGTGCCAGCAGCTTGGTTCCCGGGACAGGCGTGGGGGAGCAGTACTTC. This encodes CASSLVPGTGVGEQYF.

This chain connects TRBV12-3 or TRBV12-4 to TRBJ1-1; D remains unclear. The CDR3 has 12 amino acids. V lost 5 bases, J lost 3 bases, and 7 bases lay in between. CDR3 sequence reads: CASSQTDTEAFF. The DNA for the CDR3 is TGTGCCAGCAGTCAAACGGACACTGAAGCTTTCTTT.

Here the CDR3 DNA reads TGTGCCTCGGCCAGGGACAGCTATGGCTACACCTTC. It codes for CASARDSYGYTF. The chain combines TRBV18 with TRBJ1-2; 7 nucleotides line up with TRBD1. The CDR3 covers 12 residues. Looked up from germline, CDR1 is KGHSH and CDR2 is LQKENI. V shed 11 bases, J shed 4 bases, and the junction held 7 bases outside the gene matches.

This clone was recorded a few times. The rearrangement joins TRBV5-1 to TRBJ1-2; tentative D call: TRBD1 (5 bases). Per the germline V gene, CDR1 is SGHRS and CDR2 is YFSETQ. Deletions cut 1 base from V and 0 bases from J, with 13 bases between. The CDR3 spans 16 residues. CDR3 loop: CASSLSSGPTNYGYTF. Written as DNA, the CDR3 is TGCGCCAGCAGCTTGTCCTCAGGGCCGACTAACTATGGCTACACCTTC.

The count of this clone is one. The CDR3, as DNA: TGTGCCACCAGCAGAGATCCCCTAGAAAGTGGCTACAATGAGCAGTTCTTC. This codes for CATSRDPLESGYNEQFF. This chain links TRBV15 with TRBJ2-1; D not certain. V dropped 0 bases and J dropped 3 bases, with 15 bases sitting between them. Germline V gene data show CDR1 as LNHNV and CDR2 as YYDKDF (reference sequence). This CDR3 region has 17 residues.

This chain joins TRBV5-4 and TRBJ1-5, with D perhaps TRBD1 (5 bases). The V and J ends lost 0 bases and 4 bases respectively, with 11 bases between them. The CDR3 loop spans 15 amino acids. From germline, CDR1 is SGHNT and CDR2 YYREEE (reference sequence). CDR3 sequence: CASSLDGGFNQPQHF. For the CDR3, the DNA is TGTGCCAGCAGCTTGGACGGGGGTTTTAATCAGCCCCAGCATTTT.

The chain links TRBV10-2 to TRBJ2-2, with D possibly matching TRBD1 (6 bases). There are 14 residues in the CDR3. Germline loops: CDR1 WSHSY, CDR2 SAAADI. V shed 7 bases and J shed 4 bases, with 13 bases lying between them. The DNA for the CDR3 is TGCGCCAGCAAGGTCAGGGGCGGCACCGGGGAGCTGTTTTTT. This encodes CASKVRGGTGELFF.

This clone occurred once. CDR3 sequence reads: CASSQELSRLFRTEAFF. CDR3 DNA sequence: TGTGCCAGCAGCCAAGAACTCTCCCGCTTATTCCGGACTGAAGCTTTCTTT. The V call is TRBV3-1 (or the pseudogene TRBV3-2), the J call TRBJ1-1; D ambiguous. Germline values: CDR1 LGHDT, CDR2 YNNKEL (reference sequence). The CDR3 spans 17 residues. Deletions cut 0 bases from V and 5 bases from J, with 19 bases between.

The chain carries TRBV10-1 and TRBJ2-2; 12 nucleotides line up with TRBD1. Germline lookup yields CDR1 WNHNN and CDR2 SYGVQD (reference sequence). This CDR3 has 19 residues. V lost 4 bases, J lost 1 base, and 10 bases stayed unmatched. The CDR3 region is CASSGDLGQGAQNTGELFF. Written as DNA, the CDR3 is TGCGCCAGCAGTGGGGATTTGGGACAGGGGGCCCAGAACACCGGGGAGCTGTTTTTT.

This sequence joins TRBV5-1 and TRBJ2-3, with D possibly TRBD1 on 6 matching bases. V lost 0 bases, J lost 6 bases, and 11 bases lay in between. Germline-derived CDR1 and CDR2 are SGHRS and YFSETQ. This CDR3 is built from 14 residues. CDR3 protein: CASSLVTGRDTQYF. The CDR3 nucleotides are TGCGCCAGCAGCTTGGTAACAGGGCGTGATACGCAGTATTTT.

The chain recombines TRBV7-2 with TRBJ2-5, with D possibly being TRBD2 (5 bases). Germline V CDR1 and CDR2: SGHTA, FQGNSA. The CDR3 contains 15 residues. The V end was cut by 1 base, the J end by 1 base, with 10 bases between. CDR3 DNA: TGTGCCAGCAGCTTAGAGCGGCGGTCCCAAGAGACCCAGTACTTC. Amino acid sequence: CASSLERRSQETQYF.

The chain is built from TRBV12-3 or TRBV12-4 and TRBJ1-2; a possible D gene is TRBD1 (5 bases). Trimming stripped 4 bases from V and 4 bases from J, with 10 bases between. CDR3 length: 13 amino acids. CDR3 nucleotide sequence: TGTGCCAGCAGTTCCCGACAGCCCTATGGCTACACCTTC. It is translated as CASSSRQPYGYTF.

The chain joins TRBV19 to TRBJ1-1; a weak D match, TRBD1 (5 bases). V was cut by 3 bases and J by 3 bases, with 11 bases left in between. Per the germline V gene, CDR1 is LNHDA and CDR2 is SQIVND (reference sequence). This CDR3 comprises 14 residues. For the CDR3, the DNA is TGTGCCAGTAGTATGAACGGGGGTTACACTGAAGCTTTCTTT. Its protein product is CASSMNGGYTEAFF.

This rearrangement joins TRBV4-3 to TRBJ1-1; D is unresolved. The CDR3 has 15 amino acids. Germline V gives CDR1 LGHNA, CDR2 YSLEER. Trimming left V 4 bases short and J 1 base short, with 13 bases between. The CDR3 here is CASSPQGLPNTEAFF. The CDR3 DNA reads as TGCGCCAGCAGCCCTCAAGGACTGCCGAACACTGAAGCTTTCTTT.

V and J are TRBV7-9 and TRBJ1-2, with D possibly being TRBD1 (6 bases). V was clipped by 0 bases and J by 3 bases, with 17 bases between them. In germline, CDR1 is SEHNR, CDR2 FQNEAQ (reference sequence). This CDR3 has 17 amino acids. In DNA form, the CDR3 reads TGTGCCAGCAGCTTAGCACCTGAGCCACAGGGATACTATGGCTACACCTTC. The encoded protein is CASSLAPEPQGYYGYTF.

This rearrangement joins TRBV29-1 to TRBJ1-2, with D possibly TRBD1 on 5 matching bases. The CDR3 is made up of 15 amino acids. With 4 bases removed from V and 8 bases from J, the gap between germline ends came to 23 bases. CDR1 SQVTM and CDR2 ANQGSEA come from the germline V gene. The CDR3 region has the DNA TGCAGCGTTGTGGGTCTGTGGACATCCCACGACGGCTACACCTTC. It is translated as CSVVGLWTSHDGYTF.

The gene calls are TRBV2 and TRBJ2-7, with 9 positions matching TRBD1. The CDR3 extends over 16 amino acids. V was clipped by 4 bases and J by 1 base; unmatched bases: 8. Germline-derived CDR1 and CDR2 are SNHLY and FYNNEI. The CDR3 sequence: CASSGSIGTGSYEQYF. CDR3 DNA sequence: TGTGCCAGCAGTGGATCAATAGGGACAGGGTCCTACGAGCAGTACTTC.

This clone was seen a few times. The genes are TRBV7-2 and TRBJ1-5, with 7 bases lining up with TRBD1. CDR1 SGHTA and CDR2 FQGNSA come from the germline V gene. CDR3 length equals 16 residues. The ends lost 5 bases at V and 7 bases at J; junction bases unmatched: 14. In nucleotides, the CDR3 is TGTGCCAGCAGCGCGCAGGGGGTAGGCCTTGGGCAGCCCCAGCATTTT. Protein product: CASSAQGVGLGQPQHF.

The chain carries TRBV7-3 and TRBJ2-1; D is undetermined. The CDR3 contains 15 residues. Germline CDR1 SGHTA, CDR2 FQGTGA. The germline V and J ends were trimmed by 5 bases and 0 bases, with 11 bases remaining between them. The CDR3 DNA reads TGTGCCAGCAGCGCGATAGCAGACTCCTACAATGAGCAGTTCTTC. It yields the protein CASSAIADSYNEQFF.

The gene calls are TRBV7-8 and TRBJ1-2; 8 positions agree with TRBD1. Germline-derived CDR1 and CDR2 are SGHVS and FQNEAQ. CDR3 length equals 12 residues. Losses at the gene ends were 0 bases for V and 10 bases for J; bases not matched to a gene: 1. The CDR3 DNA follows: TGTGCCAGCAGCTTAGCACAGGGGGACTACACCTTC. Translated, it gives CASSLAQGDYTF.

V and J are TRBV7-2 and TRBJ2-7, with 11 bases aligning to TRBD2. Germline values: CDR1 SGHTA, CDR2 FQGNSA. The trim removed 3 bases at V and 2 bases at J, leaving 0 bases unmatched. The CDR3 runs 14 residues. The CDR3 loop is CASSLTSGTYEQYF. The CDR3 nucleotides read TGTGCCAGCAGCTTGACTAGCGGGACCTACGAGCAGTACTTC.

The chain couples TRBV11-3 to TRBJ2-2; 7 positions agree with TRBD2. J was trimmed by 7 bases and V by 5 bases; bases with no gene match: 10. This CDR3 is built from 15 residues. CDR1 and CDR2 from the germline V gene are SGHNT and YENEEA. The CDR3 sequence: CASSPGGRAGGELFF. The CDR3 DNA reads TGTGCCAGCAGCCCCGGTGGGAGGGCCGGCGGGGAGCTGTTTTTT. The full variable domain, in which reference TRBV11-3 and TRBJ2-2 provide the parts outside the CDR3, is EAGVVQSPRYKIIEKKQPVAFWCNPISGHNTLYWYLQNLGQGPELLIRYENEEAVDDSQLPKDRFSAERLKGVDSTLKIQPAELGDSAVYLCASSPGGRAGGELFFGEGSRLTVL.

The CDR3 nucleotides read TGCGCCAGCAGAGGACAGCTTAGCACAGATACGCAGTATTTT. This sequence encodes CASRGQLSTDTQYF. This chain uses TRBV5-1 with TRBJ2-3; D perhaps matches TRBD1 (6 bases). V dropped 5 bases and J dropped 0 bases, with 10 bases sitting between them. Germline V gene sequence: CDR1 SGHRS, CDR2 YFSETQ. The CDR3 spans 14 residues.

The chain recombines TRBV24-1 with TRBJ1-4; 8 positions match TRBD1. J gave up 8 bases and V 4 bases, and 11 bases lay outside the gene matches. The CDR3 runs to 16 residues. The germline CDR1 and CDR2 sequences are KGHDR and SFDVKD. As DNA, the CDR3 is TGTGCCACCAGTGACGCCTCCGGGACAGGAAGAGAAAAACTGTTTTTT. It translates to CATSDASGTGREKLFF.